These T cell receptor beta chains were read from a single sample in a study of PD-1 blockade in classical Hodgkin lymphoma. The protocol was immunoSEQ multiplex PCR, while the TCRdb copy is restricted to in-frame clones and leaves out a portion. The sample lists about 21,000 clones; around 83% were seen once. Sequenced material: peripheral blood mononuclear cells (PBMCs), taken before the fourth cycle of nivolumab. These receptors came from a human donor with classical Hodgkin lymphoma. Each CDR3 is given with its conserved first and last residue. D genes are given only for firm matches. Size is stated for part of the rows, as once, few or many counts, or as a class when the clone is expanded.

D gene	clone size	V gene	J gene	CDR3 protein	CDR3 DNA
NA	NA	TRBV19	TRBJ2-7	CASSWSDSYEQYF	TGTGCCAGTAGTTGGTCCGATTCCTACGAGCAGTACTTC
TRBD2	once	TRBV27	TRBJ2-1	CASSLGTSGRRRQFF	TGTGCCAGCAGTTTAGGGACTAGCGGGAGGAGGCGGCAGTTCTTC
TRBD1	NA	TRBV30	TRBJ1-2	CAWDRGYGYTF	TGTGCCTGGGACAGGGGCTATGGCTACACCTTC
NA	NA	TRBV19	TRBJ2-7	CASSSTASSSYEQYF	TGTGCCAGTAGTAGTACAGCCAGCAGCTCCTACGAGCAGTACTTC
TRBD1	once	TRBV10-3	TRBJ2-2	CAISLEGDRDTGELFF	TGTGCCATCAGTCTGGAAGGGGACAGGGACACCGGGGAGCTGTTTTTT
TRBD1	NA	TRBV11-2	TRBJ2-7	CASSPDRTGLSYEQYF	TGTGCCAGCAGCCCCGATAGGACAGGACTCTCCTACGAGCAGTACTTC
NA	NA	TRBV5-1	TRBJ2-5	CASSFYQETQYF	TGCGCCAGCAGCTTTTACCAAGAGACCCAGTACTTC
TRBD1	NA	TRBV27	TRBJ1-4	CASSLGQGAGGNEKLFF	TGTGCCAGCAGTTTAGGACAGGGGGCTGGGGGTAATGAAAAACTGTTTTTT
TRBD2	NA	TRBV15	TRBJ2-3	CATSRPGAGGVSDTQYF	TGTGCCACCAGCAGACCCGGAGCGGGAGGGGTGTCAGATACGCAGTATTTT
TRBD1	NA	TRBV6-5	TRBJ2-3	CASSYDRVYTDTQYF	TGTGCCAGCAGTTACGACAGGGTATACACAGATACGCAGTATTTT
TRBD1	few	TRBV5-6	TRBJ1-6	CASRPNYRGDSPLHF	TGTGCCAGCAGACCGAACTACAGGGGTGATTCACCCCTCCACTTT
NA	few	TRBV30	TRBJ1-1	CAWTLNTEAFF	TGTGCCTGGACACTGAACACTGAAGCTTTCTTT
NA	NA	TRBV7-3	TRBJ2-2	CASSPRGSFGAGELFF	NA
NA	NA	TRBV5-4	TRBJ2-5	CASSLAGGQETQYF	TGTGCCAGCAGCTTGGCCGGTGGACAAGAGACCCAGTACTTC
NA	NA	TRBV4-2	TRBJ2-3	CASSRRTSSTDTQYF	TGTGCCAGCAGCCGAAGGACTTCTAGCACAGATACGCAGTATTTT
NA	NA	TRBV6-5	TRBJ1-4	CASSRDRNEKLFF	TGTGCCAGCAGTCGAGACAGAAATGAAAAACTGTTTTTT
NA	NA	TRBV6-6	TRBJ1-1	CASSKMGARVDTEAFF	TGTGCCAGCAGCAAGATGGGGGCGCGGGTGGACACTGAAGCTTTCTTT
NA	NA	TRBV28	TRBJ1-2	CASSAGQNYGYTF	TGTGCCAGCAGTGCGGGACAAAACTATGGCTACACCTTC
NA	NA	TRBV18	TRBJ2-1	CASSPGLYNEQFF	TGTGCCAGCTCGCCTGGACTATACAATGAGCAGTTCTTC
TRBD1	NA	TRBV29-1	TRBJ2-3	CSSRQGSDTQYF	TGCAGCTCTCGACAGGGATCAGATACGCAGTATTTT
NA	medium-sized	TRBV14	TRBJ2-1	CASSQERARSLYNEQFF	TGTGCCAGCAGCCAAGAAAGGGCCAGATCGCTCTACAATGAGCAGTTCTTC
NA	NA	TRBV11-2	TRBJ2-1	CASSLGSYNEQFF	TGTGCCAGCAGCTTAGGGTCCTACAATGAGCAGTTCTTC
NA	NA	TRBV6-5	TRBJ1-4	CASSYSSGGAGEKLFF	TGTGCCAGCAGTTACTCGAGTGGGGGGGCCGGTGAAAAACTGTTTTTT
NA	NA	TRBV9	TRBJ1-1	CASSPLGLGTEAFF	TGTGCCAGCAGCCCACTAGGTTTAGGCACTGAAGCTTTCTTT
TRBD1	few	TRBV2	TRBJ1-6	CASSMDRDNSPLHF	TGTGCCAGCAGTATGGACAGGGATAATTCACCCCTCCACTTT
NA	NA	TRBV9	TRBJ2-7	CASSVGELAREQYF	TGTGCCAGCAGCGTTGGGGAACTAGCTCGCGAGCAGTACTTC
NA	NA	TRBV30	TRBJ2-7	CALSGTPGEQYF	TGTGCCTTGTCGGGGACCCCGGGCGAGCAGTACTTC
TRBD1	medium-sized	TRBV28	TRBJ1-6	CASSSRDSHNSPLHF	TGTGCCAGCAGCTCCCGGGACAGCCATAATTCACCCCTCCACTTT
NA	NA	TRBV27	TRBJ2-1	CASSFEGPSYNEQFF	TGTGCCAGCAGTTTCGAGGGACCGTCCTACAATGAGCAGTTCTTC
NA	NA	TRBV19	TRBJ1-5	CASSLRTDSNQPQHF	TGTGCCAGTAGTCTGCGGACAGATAGCAATCAGCCCCAGCATTTT
NA	NA	TRBV21-1	TRBJ1-2	CASSSGTGPNYGYTF	TGTGCCAGCAGCAGCGGGACAGGGCCTAACTATGGCTACACCTTC
NA	once	TRBV6-6	TRBJ2-6	CASSPPASSGANVLTF	TGTGCCAGCAGCCCCCCCGCGAGCTCTGGGGCCAACGTCCTGACTTTC
NA	few	TRBV9	TRBJ1-5	CASSVAPNQPQHF	TGTGCCAGCAGCGTAGCGCCCAATCAGCCCCAGCATTTT
TRBD1	few	TRBV6-1	TRBJ2-3	CASTWDRKDTQYF	TGTGCCAGCACATGGGACAGAAAGGATACGCAGTATTTT
TRBD2	NA	TRBV27	TRBJ2-3	CASSPGTSGRTDTQYF	TGTGCCAGCAGTCCCGGGACTAGCGGGAGAACAGATACGCAGTATTTT
TRBD1	NA	TRBV7-9	TRBJ1-2	CASSLGVGQGASDGYTF	TGTGCCAGCAGCTTAGGGGTCGGACAGGGGGCGTCGGATGGCTACACCTTC
TRBD1	once	TRBV7-3	TRBJ2-2	CATTRQGDTGELFF	TGTGCCACGACCCGACAGGGGGACACCGGGGAGCTGTTTTTT
TRBD1	NA	TRBV7-9	TRBJ2-2	CASRTGGSGELFF	TGTGCCAGCAGAACAGGGGGCTCCGGGGAGCTGTTTTTT
NA	NA	TRBV14	TRBJ1-1	CASSQVRGFGTEAFF	TGTGCCAGCAGCCAAGTTAGGGGATTTGGCACTGAAGCTTTCTTT
NA	NA	TRBV27	TRBJ2-3	CASSLSDTDTQYF	TGTGCCAGCAGTTTATCTGACACAGATACGCAGTATTTT
TRBD2	NA	TRBV7-2	TRBJ2-7	CASSYKTSGGLGGPYEQYF	TGTGCCAGCAGCTACAAGACTAGCGGGGGATTAGGAGGCCCCTACGAGCAGTACTTC
TRBD2	NA	TRBV5-1	TRBJ2-1	CASSTGTSGENEQFF	TGCGCCAGCAGCACCGGGACTAGCGGGGAAAATGAGCAGTTCTTC
NA	NA	TRBV28	TRBJ1-5	CASIPVGRGNQPQHF	TGTGCCAGCATCCCCGTGGGTAGGGGCAATCAGCCCCAGCATTTT
TRBD2	NA	TRBV5-1	TRBJ2-3	CASSSGLAGEDTQYF	TGCGCCAGCAGCTCGGGACTAGCGGGAGAGGATACGCAGTATTTT
TRBD1	NA	TRBV28	TRBJ1-2	CASSLGTGRDGYTF	TGTGCCAGCAGTTTAGGGACAGGGCGCGATGGCTACACCTTC